This T cell receptor beta chain was found in a study of T-cell memory formation after mild COVID-19 listed by TCRdb under 2021. General notes on the study: Most TCR sequence clusters were specific to one of the two donors. In a couple of donors, T-cell clones that expanded and contracted after mild COVID-19 were followed by sequencing TCRalpha and TCRbeta repertoires longitudinally. Two young, previously healthy adult volunteers, one female and one male, were included in the cohort.

The germline V gene supplies CDR1 MNHEY and CDR2 SVGAGI. V is reduced by 0 bases and J by 1 base, leaving a spacing of 4 bases between them. The CDR3 spans 15 residues, from the cysteine through the phenylalanine. The read is trimmed to its CDR3 DNA, 45 bases read in frame from base 1. Sequenced on an Illumina NovaSeq 6000. cDNA libraries for TCRalpha and TCRbeta were prepared by 5'RACE using constant-segment primers, with sample barcodes and unique molecular identifiers added. RNA was extracted from every sample with Trizol reagent. Library amplification was performed in two PCR steps, and a second sample barcode and Illumina TruSeq adapters were introduced in the second step. Libraries were sequenced on an Illumina NovaSeq with 2 x 150 bp paired-end reads. As for how the authors treated the data: Reads were demultiplexed and collapsed into UMI-guided consensus sequences with migec v1.2.7. Using mixcr v2.1.11, the UMI consensuses were aligned to TRA and TRB V and J templates and assembled into clonotypes. A clonotype was counted as expanded or contracted only when both edgeR and NoisET called the clonotype significant, with the noise models trained on biological replicates. For edgeR calls, the thresholds were a false discovery rate-adjusted p below 0.01 and a log2 fold-change of 1. PCA with hierarchical clustering of max-normalized trajectories of the 1000 most abundant clonotypes was used as exploratory dynamics analysis. Each responding clone was given a CD4 or CD8 phenotype based on the CD4+ and CD8+ repertoires, which had been sequenced separately. TCRdb cleaned the public reads at Q25 with fastp, built clones with MiXCR and kept in-frame beta chains. Rows are unified per CDR3 protein, each entry keeping the most common DNA and genes. The V and J calls and clone size are TCRdb's, not the authors'. The sample table shows 350,000 to 500,000 distinct CDR3 sequences, and roughly 18% are seen once. 20% to 25% of the sample goes to the ten largest clones.

The table lists this clonotype with many counts. The antigen it binds to is not known. There are no base qualities to consult, and no much larger clone falls within one base. The paper as a whole reports these results and caveats: The study covered only two mild cases, and larger cohorts including severe cases with pre-infection samples were considered necessary. The detection of some responding clones in pre-infection memory suggests that pre-existing cross-reactive memory T cells joined the SARS-CoV-2 response. From day 15 to 85, contracting clones showed balanced CD4/CD8 phenotypes, whereas a second wave of clones that expanded from day 15 to 37 leaned towards CD4+. SARS-CoV-2 specificity was not confirmed for the second-wave clones peaking on day 37. Contracting CD4+ clones were located mainly in the CM and EM memory subsets, whereas CD8+ clones were found to be enriched in EMRA.

Ficoll-Paque density gradient centrifugation was the method used to isolate PBMCs. This clonotype was obtained from a man aged 18 to 29 who had mild COVID-19 (a few samples of this study predate the infection). The sample titles of this study are shuffled in the database, so cell type and time point are left out; the donor was told from shared clones. The chain uses TRBV6-5 and TRBJ2-6; the D gene cannot be named for sure. Specimen: PBMCs or a T cell subset sorted from them (not recorded which). The CDR3 protein is CASSYSHSGANVLTF. At the DNA level, the sequence is TGTGCCAGCAGTTACTCACATTCTGGGGCCAACGTCCTGACTTTC.